Reported below is one T cell receptor (beta chain). The antigen is undetermined. The V end was cut by 3 bases, the J end by 3 bases, with 14 bases between. The CDR3 is 16 amino acids. Germline lookup yields CDR1 KGHSH and CDR2 LQKENI. This sample is part of a study of OX40 agonist ivuxolimab in advanced cancers. The overall study: The patients received agonistic anti-OX40 (CD134) antibody ivuxolimab. From about 23 to 85 years was the age range, with a mean of approximately 63 years, and approximately 84% were male. Overall study findings and caveats: In the expanded peripheral T cells, antigen specificity was never determined.

Data came from immunoSEQ multiplex PCR; TCRdb stores just in-frame clones and leaves some out. The repertoire includes about 61,000 clones, 86% of them detected once, and 1% to 1.5% sits in the top ten. The sequence derives from an adult with an advanced solid tumor such as melanoma, head and neck, liver or kidney cancer. The material was CD4+ or CD8+ T cells sorted from blood, obtained in a trial of the OX40 agonist ivuxolimab. The chain carries TRBV18 and TRBJ1-4; D remains unclear. This chain's CDR3 is CASSPNQRGSNEKLFF. The CDR3, as DNA: TGTGCCAGCTCACCCAACCAACGGGGTTCTAATGAAAAACTGTTTTTT.